The TCR beta chain described here comes from a study of T cell repertoires in cytomegalovirus infection. Study-wide background: Based on public TCR beta signatures, there were indications of CMV infection and of a matching HLA type. Findings and limits, study-wide: Clonotype analysis showed dominance of the ex vivo response by HLA-C-restricted CMV-specific TCR beta clonotypes. Adding up the frequency of public TCR beta families identified people who carried CMV plus the relevant HLA.

With V trimmed by 3 bases and J by 2 bases, 4 bases remained unmatched. CDR3 size: 15 residues. Germline V gene sequence: CDR1 MGHRA, CDR2 YSYEKL. This clonotype was seen more than once but under ten times. Its antigen remains unidentified. TCRdb used MiXCR to reprocess the reads, holding one entry per CDR3 protein. Among around 900,000 distinct CDR3 sequences listed, roughly a third were seen once. The specimen comprised cultured CD8+ T cells from PBMCs, sampled from culture after CMV antigen stimulation. The clonotype was recovered from a human donor in good health (CMV status not recorded). Some clones in this sample may be carry-over from other donors' samples. The rearrangement links TRBV4-1 to TRBJ1-2; TRBD1 matches 9 bases. The CDR3 spells CASSQTGTGNYGYTF. CDR3 in DNA: TGCGCCAGCAGCCAGACCGGGACAGGGAACTATGGCTACACCTTC.